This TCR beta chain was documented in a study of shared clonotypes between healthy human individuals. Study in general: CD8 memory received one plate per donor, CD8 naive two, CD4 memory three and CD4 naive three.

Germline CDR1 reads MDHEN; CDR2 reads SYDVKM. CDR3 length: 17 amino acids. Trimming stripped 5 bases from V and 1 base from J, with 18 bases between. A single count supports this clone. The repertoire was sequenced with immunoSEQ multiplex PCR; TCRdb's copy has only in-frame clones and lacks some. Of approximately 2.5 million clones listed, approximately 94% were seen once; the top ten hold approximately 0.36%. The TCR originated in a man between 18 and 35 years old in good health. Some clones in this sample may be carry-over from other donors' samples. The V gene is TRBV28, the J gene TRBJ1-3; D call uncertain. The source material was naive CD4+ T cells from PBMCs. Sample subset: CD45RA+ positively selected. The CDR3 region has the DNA TGTGCCAGCAGTCCCTGGCAGATTGCAACTTCTGGAAACACCATATATTTT. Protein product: CASSPWQIATSGNTIYF. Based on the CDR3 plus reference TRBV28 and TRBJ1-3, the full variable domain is DVKVTQSSRYLVKRTGEKVFLECVQDMDHENMFWYRQDPGLGLRLIYFSYDVKMKEKGDIPEGYSVSREKKERFSLILESASTNQTSMYLCASSPWQIATSGNTIYFGEGSWLTVV.